This T cell receptor (beta chain) was retrieved from a study of T cells in Graves' hyperthyroidism and ophthalmopathy. This clonotype was counted many times. From RNA transcripts, TCR beta CDR3 regions were amplified. The HTBI set primed first-round TCR CDR3 RT-PCR. TCRdb itself ran the multiplex PCR reads through MiXCR, one entry per CDR3 protein. The sample records around 580,000 distinct CDR3 sequences, over 15% being singletons. Germline V gene data show CDR1 as MDHEN and CDR2 as SYDVKM. The V and J ends lost 4 bases and 4 bases, in that order; junction bases with no gene match: 6. This CDR3 is 16 amino acids long.

What was sequenced was blood. This chain connects TRBV28 to TRBJ2-5; 13 bases align to TRBD2. This clonotype was sampled from a young woman with Graves' hyperthyroidism. The CDR3 is CASSSARLAGGETQYF. The CDR3 bases are TGTGCCAGCAGTTCCGCACGACTAGCGGGAGGAGAGACCCAGTACTTC.